Given below is one TCR beta chain in context. The antigen is unknown. The data are from a study of T cell responses to AZD1222 COVID-19 vaccine. Only in-frame clones appear in the TCRdb table, and some are missing; sequencing was by immunoSEQ multiplex PCR. The table lists 150,000 to 200,000 clones, 80% to 90% of them singletons. Study-wide results and limits: Dominant at 160-218 and 743-854, vaccine-associated CD4 TCRs also spanned spike. The study sampled repertoires only after the peak T cell response. The sample set comprised mostly white British donors with more females, and clonal diversity was possibly underestimated.

The CDR3 runs 15 residues. Trimming stripped 3 bases from V and 4 bases from J, with 12 bases between. Germline CDR1 reads MNHEY; CDR2 reads SMNVEV (reference sequence). This specimen was peripheral blood, taken on day 0 of AZD1222 vaccination. The chain has TRBV27 and TRBJ2-2; D ambiguous. This sequence was found in an adult in good health. CDR3 bases: TGTGCCAGCAGTTTGAGCAGAACGGCCACCGGGGAGCTGTTTTTT. Translation: CASSLSRTATGELFF.